The source of this T cell receptor (beta chain) is a study of cytotoxic CD8 clonotypes in ibrutinib-treated CLL. Sequencing was performed with immunoSEQ multiplex PCR; in TCRdb, only in-frame clones are kept and a portion is missing. Of more than 110,000 clones listed, about 84% were seen once; the top ten hold about 7.4%. The CDR3 runs to 15 residues. Germline CDR1 LGHNT, CDR2 FRNRAP. Deletions cut 3 bases from V and 1 base from J, with 10 bases between. The source is a human donor with chronic lymphocytic leukemia. The chain employs TRBV12-5 and TRBJ2-1; D is undetermined. Here the sequenced sample was PBMCs, taken after 36 months of ibrutinib treatment. The CDR3 is CASGFRSRSYNEQFF. Written as DNA, the CDR3 is TGTGCTAGTGGTTTTCGATCCAGGTCCTACAATGAGCAGTTCTTC. Supplemented by reference TRBV12-5 and TRBJ2-1, the full variable domain reads DARVTQTPRHKVTEMGQEVTMRCQPILGHNTVFWYRQTMMQGLELLAYFRNRAPLDDSGMPKDRFSAEMPDATLATLKIQPSEPRDSAVYFCASGFRSRSYNEQFFGPGTRLTVL.